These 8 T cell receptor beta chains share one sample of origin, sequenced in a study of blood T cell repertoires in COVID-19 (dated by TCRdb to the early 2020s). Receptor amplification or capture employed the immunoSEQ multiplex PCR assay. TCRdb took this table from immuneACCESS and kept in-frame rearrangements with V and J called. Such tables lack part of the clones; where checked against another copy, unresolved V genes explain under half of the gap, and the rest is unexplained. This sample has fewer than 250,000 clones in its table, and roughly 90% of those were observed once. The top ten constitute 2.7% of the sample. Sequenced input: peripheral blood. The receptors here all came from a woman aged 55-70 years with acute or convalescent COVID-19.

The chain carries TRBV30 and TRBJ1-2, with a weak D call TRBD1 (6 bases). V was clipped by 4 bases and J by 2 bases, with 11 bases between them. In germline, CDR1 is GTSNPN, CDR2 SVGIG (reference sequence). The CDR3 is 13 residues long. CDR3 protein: CAWNPRGNYGYTF. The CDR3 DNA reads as TGTGCCTGGAACCCGAGGGGGAACTATGGCTACACCTTC.

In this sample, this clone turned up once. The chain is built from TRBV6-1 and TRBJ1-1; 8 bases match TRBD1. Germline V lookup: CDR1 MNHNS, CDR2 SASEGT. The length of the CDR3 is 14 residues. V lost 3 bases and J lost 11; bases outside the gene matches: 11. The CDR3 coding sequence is TGTGCCAGCAGTGAGTCCCACCAGGGGGCTGGGGCTTTCTTT. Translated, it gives CASSESHQGAGAFF.

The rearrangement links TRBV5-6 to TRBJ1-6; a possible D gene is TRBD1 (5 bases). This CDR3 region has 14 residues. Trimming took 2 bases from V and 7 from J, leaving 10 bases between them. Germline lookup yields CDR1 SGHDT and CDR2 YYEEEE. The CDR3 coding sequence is TGTGCCAGCAGCTTAAGACAGTCCAATTCACCCCTCCACTTT. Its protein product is CASSLRQSNSPLHF.

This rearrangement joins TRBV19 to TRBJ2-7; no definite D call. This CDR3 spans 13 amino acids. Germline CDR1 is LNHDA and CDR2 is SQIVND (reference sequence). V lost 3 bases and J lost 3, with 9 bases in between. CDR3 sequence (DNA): TGTGCCAGTAGTATTTGGGCCGACTACGAGCAGTACTTC. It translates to CASSIWADYEQYF.

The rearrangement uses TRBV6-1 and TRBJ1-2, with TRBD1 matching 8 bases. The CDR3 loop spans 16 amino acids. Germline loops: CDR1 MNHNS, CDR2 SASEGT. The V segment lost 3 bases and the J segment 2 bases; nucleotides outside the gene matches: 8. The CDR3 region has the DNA TGTGCCAGCAGTGATTTCGGACAGGGAAGGAACTATGGCTACACCTTC. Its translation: CASSDFGQGRNYGYTF.

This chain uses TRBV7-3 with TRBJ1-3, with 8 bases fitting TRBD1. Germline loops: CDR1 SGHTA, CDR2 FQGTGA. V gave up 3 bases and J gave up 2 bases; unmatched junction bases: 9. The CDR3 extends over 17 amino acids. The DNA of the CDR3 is TGTGCCAGCAGCTTGACAGGGGCAAGATTGCCTGGAAACACCATATATTTT. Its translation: CASSLTGARLPGNTIYF.

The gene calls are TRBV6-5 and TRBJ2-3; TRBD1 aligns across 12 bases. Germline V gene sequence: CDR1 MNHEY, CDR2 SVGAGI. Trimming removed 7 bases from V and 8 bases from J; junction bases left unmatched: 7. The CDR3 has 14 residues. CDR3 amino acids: CASIRDRGRGTQYF. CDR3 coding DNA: TGTGCCAGCATCAGGGACAGGGGGCGCGGTACGCAGTATTTT.

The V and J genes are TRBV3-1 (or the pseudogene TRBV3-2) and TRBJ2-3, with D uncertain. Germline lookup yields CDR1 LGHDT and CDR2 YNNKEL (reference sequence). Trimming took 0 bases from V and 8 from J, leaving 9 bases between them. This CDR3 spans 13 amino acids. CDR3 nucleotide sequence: TGTGCCAGCAGCCAAGATCTCCCGCGTACGCAGTATTTT. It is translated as CASSQDLPRTQYF.